These T cell receptor beta chains were read from a single sample in a study of prognosis after radiotherapy for stage I lung cancer. TCRdb redid the calling of the multiplex PCR reads with MiXCR, one entry per CDR3 protein. The sample lists 15,000 to 20,000 distinct CDR3 sequences; 29% were seen once. The sample was PBMCs, taken before or after stereotactic body radiation therapy (not recorded which). These receptors were obtained from a donor over 45 with non-small cell lung cancer. Each CDR3 is given with its conserved first and last residue. The order of the fields is clone size, D gene, J gene, V gene, CDR3 DNA, CDR3 protein. D genes are given only for firm matches. Clone size is not always given. Where it is, it says once, few, many or a class for expanded clones.

clone_size: few; d_call: -; j_call: TRBJ2-2; v_call: TRBV5-4; cdr3_nt: TGTGCCGGCAGCTTCGGGGGTACCTCGAACACCGGGGAGCTGTTTTTT; cdr3_aa: CAGSFGGTSNTGELFF
clone_size: many; d_call: -; j_call: TRBJ2-2; v_call: TRBV4-2; cdr3_nt: TGTGCCAGCAGCCAAGTAGACTCGAACACCGGGGAGCTGTTTTTT; cdr3_aa: CASSQVDSNTGELFF
clone_size: many; d_call: -; j_call: TRBJ2-5; v_call: TRBV29-1; cdr3_nt: TGCAGCGTTGTTGGGGCCAGGGGGGGCCAAGAGACCCAGTACTTC; cdr3_aa: CSVVGARGGQETQYF
clone_size: few; d_call: -; j_call: TRBJ2-1; v_call: TRBV5-4; cdr3_nt: TGTGCCAGCAGCTTGGACGGGATCATTTACAATGAGCAGTTCTTC; cdr3_aa: CASSLDGIIYNEQFF
clone_size: many; d_call: TRBD2; j_call: TRBJ2-1; v_call: TRBV10-3; cdr3_nt: TGTGCCATCCGACAGACTAGCGGACAGTACAATGAGCAGTTCTTC; cdr3_aa: CAIRQTSGQYNEQFF
clone_size: medium-sized; d_call: -; j_call: TRBJ1-3; v_call: TRBV6-1; cdr3_nt: TGTGCCAGCAGTACCGGGACTACCTCTGGAAACACCATATATTTT; cdr3_aa: CASSTGTTSGNTIYF
clone_size: many; d_call: -; j_call: TRBJ2-3; v_call: TRBV20-1; cdr3_nt: TGCAGTGCTAGTAGGAACACAGATACGCAGTATTTT; cdr3_aa: CSASRNTDTQYF
clone_size: many; d_call: TRBD1; j_call: TRBJ2-5; v_call: TRBV28; cdr3_nt: TGTGCCAGCAGTTTAGGGGACAGGATTATCGCTCAAGAGACCCAGTACTTC; cdr3_aa: CASSLGDRIIAQETQYF
clone_size: many; d_call: TRBD2; j_call: TRBJ2-1; v_call: TRBV20-1; cdr3_nt: TGCAGTGCTGCCCCTAGCGGGAGAAACAATGAGCAGTTCTTC; cdr3_aa: CSAAPSGRNNEQFF
clone_size: many; d_call: TRBD2; j_call: TRBJ2-5; v_call: TRBV6-1; cdr3_nt: TGTGCCAGCTCTGCGGGAGGGCCGGAAGAGACCCAGTACTTC; cdr3_aa: CASSAGGPEETQYF
clone_size: many; d_call: -; j_call: TRBJ2-5; v_call: TRBV29-1; cdr3_nt: TGCAGCGTTGCCACCGGGGCAGGGAAGGGAGAGACCCAGTACTTC; cdr3_aa: CSVATGAGKGETQYF
clone_size: -; d_call: -; j_call: TRBJ2-5; v_call: TRBV7-8; cdr3_nt: TGTGCCAGCAGCGACACAGAGAAACAAGAGACCCAGTACTTC; cdr3_aa: CASSDTEKQETQYF
clone_size: many; d_call: -; j_call: TRBJ1-2; v_call: TRBV28; cdr3_nt: TGTGCCAGCAGTCTCACCACAGGGTATGGCTACACCTTC; cdr3_aa: CASSLTTGYGYTF
clone_size: many; d_call: -; j_call: TRBJ1-6; v_call: TRBV20-1; cdr3_nt: TGCAGTGCTAGACAGCTGGGGAATTCACCCCTCCACTTT; cdr3_aa: CSARQLGNSPLHF
clone_size: medium-sized; d_call: TRBD2; j_call: TRBJ2-7; v_call: TRBV7-8; cdr3_nt: TGTGCCAGCAGCTTAGAGGTCACTAGCGGCTACGAGCAGTACTTC; cdr3_aa: CASSLEVTSGYEQYF
clone_size: -; d_call: TRBD1; j_call: TRBJ1-5; v_call: TRBV6-1; cdr3_nt: TGTGCCAGCAGTGGATACAGGGGAAGCAATAAGCCCAAGCATTTT; cdr3_aa: CASSGYRGSNKPKHF
clone_size: -; d_call: TRBD1; j_call: TRBJ2-7; v_call: TRBV6-9; cdr3_nt: TGTGCCAGCAGTTTCTGGACAGGGAACTACGAGCAGTACTTC; cdr3_aa: CASSFWTGNYEQYF
clone_size: many; d_call: -; j_call: TRBJ2-5; v_call: TRBV7-9; cdr3_nt: TGTGCCAGCAGCTCACCTCTCAGAGGGGCCGACGACCAAGAGACCCAGTACTTC; cdr3_aa: CASSSPLRGADDQETQYF
clone_size: many; d_call: -; j_call: TRBJ2-1; v_call: TRBV6-1; cdr3_nt: TGTGCCAGCGTGGGGGGCAATGAGCAGTTCTTC; cdr3_aa: CASVGGNEQFF
clone_size: many; d_call: TRBD1; j_call: TRBJ1-5; v_call: TRBV19; cdr3_nt: TGTGCCAGTAGTGGGGACAGTCTTCGGTCCCAGCATTTT; cdr3_aa: CASSGDSLRSQHF
clone_size: -; d_call: TRBD2; j_call: TRBJ2-3; v_call: TRBV27; cdr3_nt: TGTGCCAGCCAGCGGGGGAGTTGGCCAGATACGCAGTATTTT; cdr3_aa: CASQRGSWPDTQYF
clone_size: few; d_call: -; j_call: TRBJ2-4; v_call: TRBV19; cdr3_nt: TGTGCCAGTAGTATGGAATCAGGGGCCAAAAACATTCAGTACTTC; cdr3_aa: CASSMESGAKNIQYF
clone_size: many; d_call: -; j_call: TRBJ2-5; v_call: TRBV7-2; cdr3_nt: TGTGCCAGCAGCTTAGTAAGGGGGGAGACCCAGTACTTC; cdr3_aa: CASSLVRGETQYF
clone_size: -; d_call: -; j_call: TRBJ2-1; v_call: TRBV28; cdr3_nt: TGTGCCAGCAGTTCCTGGTATGAGCAGATATTC; cdr3_aa: CASSSWYEQIF
clone_size: many; d_call: TRBD1; j_call: TRBJ2-3; v_call: TRBV30; cdr3_nt: TGTGCCTGGAGTCCGGGACAGGAGGACGGCACAGATACGCAGTATTTT; cdr3_aa: CAWSPGQEDGTDTQYF